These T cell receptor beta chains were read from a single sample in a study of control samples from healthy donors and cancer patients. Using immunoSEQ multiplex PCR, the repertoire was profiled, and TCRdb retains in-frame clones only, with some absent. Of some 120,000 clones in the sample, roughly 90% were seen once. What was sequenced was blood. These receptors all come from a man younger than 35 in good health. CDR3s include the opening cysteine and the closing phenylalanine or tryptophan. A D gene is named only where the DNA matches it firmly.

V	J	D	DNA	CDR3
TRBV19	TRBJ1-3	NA	TGTGCCAGTAGTCCAAGTGGAAACACCATATATTTT	CASSPSGNTIYF
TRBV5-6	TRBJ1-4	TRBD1	TGTGCCAGCAGCACCACAGGGGAGGATAATGAAAAACTGTTTTTT	CASSTTGEDNEKLFF
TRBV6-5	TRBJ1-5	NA	TGTGCCAGCAGTACAGTGTATAGCAATCAGCCCCAGCATTTT	CASSTVYSNQPQHF
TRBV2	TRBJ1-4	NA	TGTGCCAGCAGTCTGGAAGGGGATGAAAAACTGTTTTTT	CASSLEGDEKLFF
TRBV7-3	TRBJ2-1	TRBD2	TGTGCCAGCAGCTTCAGGACTAGCGACTACAATGAGCAGTTCTTC	CASSFRTSDYNEQFF
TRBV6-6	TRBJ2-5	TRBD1	TGTGCCAGCAGTTACAGATCAGGGGGAGAGACCCAGTACTTC	CASSYRSGGETQYF
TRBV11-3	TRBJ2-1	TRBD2	TGTGCCAGCAGCTTATCTGAGCGGGAGTCAGTATACAATGAGCAGTTCTTC	CASSLSERESVYNEQFF
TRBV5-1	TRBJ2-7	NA	TGCGCCAGCAGCTTGGGTGGGGGATCCTACGAGCAGTACTTC	CASSLGGGSYEQYF
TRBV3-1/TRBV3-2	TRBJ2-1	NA	TGTGCCAGCAGCCCCCTGCTAGGTTATGAGCAGTTCTTC	CASSPLLGYEQFF
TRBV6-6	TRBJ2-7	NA	TGTGCCAGCAGCACCGACAGAAGCTCCTACGAGCAGTACTTC	CASSTDRSSYEQYF
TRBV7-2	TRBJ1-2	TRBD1	TGTGCCAGCAGCTTAGTAACAGGGGAGGAGTACGGCTACACCTTC	CASSLVTGEEYGYTF
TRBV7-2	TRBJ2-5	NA	TGTGCCAGCAGCTTAGTCGACTTGGGGACCCAGTACTTC	CASSLVDLGTQYF
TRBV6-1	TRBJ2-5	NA	TGTGCCAGCAGTGAAACAGGGTGGCAGACCCAGTACTTC	CASSETGWQTQYF